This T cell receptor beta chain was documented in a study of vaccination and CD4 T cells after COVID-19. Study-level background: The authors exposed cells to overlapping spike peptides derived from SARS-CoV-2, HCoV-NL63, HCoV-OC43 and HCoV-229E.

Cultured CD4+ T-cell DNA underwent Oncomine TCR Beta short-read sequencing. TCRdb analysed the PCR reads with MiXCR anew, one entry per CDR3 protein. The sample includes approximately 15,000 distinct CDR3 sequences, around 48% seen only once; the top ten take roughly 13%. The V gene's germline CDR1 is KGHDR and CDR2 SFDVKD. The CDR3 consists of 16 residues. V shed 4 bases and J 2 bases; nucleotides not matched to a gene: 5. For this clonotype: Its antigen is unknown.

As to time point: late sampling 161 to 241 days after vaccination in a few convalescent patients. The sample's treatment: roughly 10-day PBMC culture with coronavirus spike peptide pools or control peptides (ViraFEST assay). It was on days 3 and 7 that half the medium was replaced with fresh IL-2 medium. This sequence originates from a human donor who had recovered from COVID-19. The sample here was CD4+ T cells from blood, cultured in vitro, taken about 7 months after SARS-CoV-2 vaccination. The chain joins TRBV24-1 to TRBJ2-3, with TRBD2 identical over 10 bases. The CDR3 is CATSDSSGSTTDTQYF. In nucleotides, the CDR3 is TGTGCCACCAGTGACTCTAGCGGGAGTACCACAGATACGCAGTATTTT.